The next 32 T cell receptor beta chains were all read from a single sample in a study of regulatory and conventional T cells in RAG deficiency. Libraries were prepared by immunoSEQ multiplex PCR; TCRdb keeps only in-frame clonotypes and omits some of them. This table has approximately 46,000 clones, 75% to 90% appearing once. Genomic DNA came from blood conventional CD4+ T cells gated CD25-low CD127-high. These records were also assigned to another study, of regulatory T cells. Per that study: The primer mix had 52 TRBV and 13 TRBJ primers.

Sequenced: CD4+ effector T cells sorted from blood. Receptors were obtained from a human donor in good health.

The genes are TRBV11-2 and TRBJ2-5; a weak D match, TRBD1 (6 bases). The germline V gene encodes CDR1 SGHAT and CDR2 FQNNGV. The CDR3 spans 14 residues. V was cut by 5 bases and J by 1 base, with 11 bases left in between. The CDR3 protein is CASSPQGPQETQYF. The CDR3 DNA sequence: TGTGCCAGCAGCCCGCAGGGGCCCCAAGAGACCCAGTACTTC.

V is TRBV6-5 and J is TRBJ1-5; no firm D call. CDR3 length equals 15 residues. Germline values: CDR1 MNHEY, CDR2 SVGAGI. The ends were cut back, 7 bases at V and 6 bases at J, with 19 bases in the middle. The CDR3 spells CASTPPGQVGQPQHF. CDR3 in DNA: TGTGCCAGCACCCCGCCCGGGCAGGTGGGTCAGCCCCAGCATTTT.

The rearrangement uses TRBV18 and TRBJ1-5; 8 nucleotides match TRBD1. This CDR3 is built from 14 residues. The germline V gene has CDR1 KGHSH and CDR2 LQKENI. Unmatched junction bases numbered 8, after V lost 6 bases and J lost 7 bases. CDR3 loop: CASSPQGADQPQHF. As DNA, the CDR3 is TGTGCCAGCTCTCCCCAGGGGGCCGACCAGCCCCAGCATTTT.

The J gene is TRBJ2-3, the V gene TRBV5-1; 8 bases are a match to TRBD2. Trimming at V came to 3 bases and at J to 0 bases, leaving 3 bases not matched to a gene. The germline CDR1 and CDR2 sequences are SGHRS and YFSETQ. The length of the CDR3 is 15 residues. The CDR3 spells CASSSSGPSTDTQYF. For the CDR3, the DNA is TGCGCCAGCAGCTCTAGCGGGCCTAGCACAGATACGCAGTATTTT.

V is TRBV5-8 and J is TRBJ1-6; 8 bases fit TRBD1. V lost 3 bases, J lost 10 bases, and 6 bases stayed unmatched. The CDR3 has 14 amino acids. Germline CDR1 and CDR2: SGHTS and YDEGEE. This chain's CDR3 is CASSSGTGVSPLHF. The CDR3 DNA reads as TGTGCCAGCAGCTCCGGGACAGGAGTCTCACCCCTCCACTTT.

V is TRBV6-6 and J is TRBJ1-4; maybe TRBD1 (5 bases). With 2 bases removed from V and 2 bases from J, the gap between germline ends came to 12 bases. The CDR3 is made up of 16 amino acids. Germline CDR1 reads MNHNY; CDR2 reads SVGAGI (reference sequence). The CDR3 reads CASSYGTRATNEKLFF. As DNA, the CDR3 is TGTGCCAGCAGTTACGGGACTAGGGCGACTAATGAAAAACTGTTTTTT.

The V gene is TRBV18, the J gene TRBJ2-7; D gene uncertain. The CDR3 has 13 residues. Trimming took off 6 bases at V and 2 bases at J, with 11 bases between the two ends. Germline loops: CDR1 KGHSH, CDR2 LQKENI. The CDR3 DNA is TGTGCCAGCTCCCCGGGCTTAGCCTACGAGCAGTACTTC. Its translation is CASSPGLAYEQYF. Combining the CDR3 with reference TRBV18 and TRBJ2-7 gives the whole variable domain NAGVMQNPRHLVRRRGQEARLRCSPMKGHSHVYWYRQLPEEGLKFMVYLQKENIIDESGMPKERFSAEFPKEGPSILRIQQVVRGDSAAYFCASSPGLAYEQYFGPGTRLTVT.

The gene calls are TRBV18 and TRBJ2-3; D is ambiguous. V lost 2 bases and J lost 0, with 9 bases in between. This CDR3 region has 15 residues. CDR1 KGHSH and CDR2 LQKENI come from the germline V gene. Here the CDR3 reads CASSPGRRSTDTQYF. DNA of the CDR3: TGTGCCAGCTCACCAGGACGCCGCAGCACAGATACGCAGTATTTT. The full variable domain, in which reference TRBV18 and TRBJ2-3 provide the parts outside the CDR3, is NAGVMQNPRHLVRRRGQEARLRCSPMKGHSHVYWYRQLPEEGLKFMVYLQKENIIDESGMPKERFSAEFPKEGPSILRIQQVVRGDSAAYFCASSPGRRSTDTQYFGPGTRLTVL.

The chain carries TRBV25-1 and TRBJ2-7; the D gene could be TRBD1 or TRBD2 (5 bases each). The V gene lost 1 base and the J gene lost 0 bases, with 10 bases spanning the gap. Germline-derived CDR1 and CDR2 are MGHDK and SYGVNS. There are 15 residues in the CDR3. CDR3 sequence: CASSESGAVSYEQYF. The DNA for the CDR3 is TGTGCCAGCAGTGAATCCGGGGCGGTCTCCTACGAGCAGTACTTC.

The gene calls are TRBV6-1 and TRBJ1-5; tentatively, D is TRBD1 (6 bases). CDR3 length: 13 amino acids. CDR1 is MNHNS, CDR2 SASEGT, per germline. V shed 7 bases and J shed 4 bases, with 11 bases lying between them. The CDR3 region is CASTNGQNQPQHF. The CDR3 DNA is TGTGCCAGCACGAATGGACAGAATCAGCCCCAGCATTTT.

This chain connects TRBV6-5 to TRBJ1-4; D call uncertain. The CDR3 is 13 amino acids. Between the trimmed V and J ends, which lost 2 bases and 7 bases, there was a span of 8 bases. Germline V gene data show CDR1 as MNHEY and CDR2 as SVGAGI. CDR3: CASSYIVFEKLFF. The CDR3, as DNA: TGTGCCAGCAGTTACATAGTGTTTGAAAAACTGTTTTTT.

This chain joins TRBV19 and TRBJ1-5, with TRBD1 matching 8 bases. V lost 5 bases, J lost 2 bases, and 5 bases stayed unmatched. This CDR3 comprises 15 residues. Per germline, CDR1 LNHDA and CDR2 SQIVND (reference sequence). The CDR3 loop is CASSDGQGGNQPQHF. CDR3 in DNA: TGTGCCAGTAGTGACGGACAGGGAGGCAATCAGCCCCAGCATTTT. Full variable domain (remainder filled in from reference TRBV19 and TRBJ1-5): DGGITQSPKYLFRKEGQNVTLSCEQNLNHDAMYWYRQDPGQGLRLIYYSQIVNDFQKGDIAEGYSVSREKKESFPLTVTSAQKNPTAFYLCASSDGQGGNQPQHFGDGTRLSIL.

This clone occurred once. The chain links TRBV5-1 to TRBJ2-2; maybe TRBD2 (6 bases). Germline values: CDR1 SGHRS, CDR2 YFSETQ. V lost 2 bases to trimming and J lost 0 bases, with 8 bases between them. The CDR3 has 15 amino acids. The CDR3 DNA sequence: TGCGCCAGCAGCTTTTCGGGAGCGAACACCGGGGAGCTGTTTTTT. Its translation is CASSFSGANTGELFF.

The V gene is TRBV7-9, the J gene TRBJ2-2; TRBD2 matches at 8 bases. V gave up 0 bases and J gave up 6 bases; unmatched junction bases: 9. The CDR3 runs to 17 residues. CDR1 and CDR2 (germline): SEHNR, FQNEAQ (reference sequence). The CDR3 region is CASSLAAGVLLSGELFF. CDR3 nucleotides: TGTGCCAGCAGCTTAGCAGCGGGAGTGCTTTTATCCGGGGAGCTGTTTTTT. The full variable domain, completed using reference TRBV7-9 and TRBJ2-2, is DTGVSQNPRHKITKRGQNVTFRCDPISEHNRLYWYRQTLGQGPEFLTYFQNEAQLEKSRLLSDRFSAERPKGSFSTLEIQRTEQGDSAMYLCASSLAAGVLLSGELFFGEGSRLTVL.

V usage is TRBV19 and J usage is TRBJ1-5; the D gene is possibly TRBD1 (6 bases). Germline V gives CDR1 LNHDA, CDR2 SQIVND (reference sequence). The V end was cut by 7 bases, the J end by 5 bases, with 18 bases between. The CDR3 extends over 15 amino acids. CDR3 nucleotides: TGTGCCAGTAAAGGGGGGCAGGGGAGAGATCAGCCCCAGCATTTT. This gives the protein CASKGGQGRDQPQHF.

The sample holds one count of this clone. One end of the junction does not line up with germline, which may come from a read error. CDR3 loop: CASSLEGTGVSRLLAF. For the CDR3, the DNA is TGTGCCAGCAGCTTAGAGGGCACAGGAGTTTCGCGATTATTAGCCTTC. The chain carries TRBV11-2 and TRBJ1-2, with D possibly matching TRBD1 (5 bases). Germline CDR1 is SGHAT and CDR2 is FQNNGV. The CDR3 is 16 residues long.

The chain employs TRBV9 and TRBJ2-3, with 13 bases fitting TRBD2. Germline V gene sequence: CDR1 SGDLS, CDR2 YYNGEE. The CDR3 covers 17 residues. V was clipped by 6 bases and J by 1 base; unmatched bases: 8. The CDR3 sequence is CASTRTSGSFGTDTQYF. CDR3 in DNA: TGTGCCAGCACACGGACTAGCGGGAGTTTCGGCACAGATACGCAGTATTTT.

The table lists this clone with a few counts. The V and J genes are TRBV2 and TRBJ1-6, with D possibly matching TRBD1 (6 bases). V lost 4 bases and J 10 bases, leaving 20 bases between the germline ends. The germline V gene encodes CDR1 SNHLY and CDR2 FYNNEI. This CDR3 spans 16 amino acids. This CDR3 reads CASSVDVRGHGSPLHF. The CDR3 DNA sequence: TGTGCCAGCAGTGTAGATGTCAGGGGACATGGGTCACCCCTCCACTTT.

The CDR3 protein is CASSFSFQGSATEAFF. The CDR3 nucleotides are TGTGCCAGCAGTTTTAGTTTCCAGGGGTCGGCCACTGAAGCTTTCTTT. The chain uses TRBV27 and TRBJ1-1; TRBD1 is a possible D gene (6 bases). The CDR3 length is 16 residues. Per the germline V gene, CDR1 is MNHEY and CDR2 is SMNVEV (reference sequence). The germline V and J ends were trimmed by 3 bases and 4 bases, with 18 bases remaining between them.

The chain carries TRBV6-5 and TRBJ1-1; the D gene is possibly TRBD1 (5 bases). CDR1 is MNHEY and CDR2 is SVGAGI in the germline V gene. Between the trimmed V and J ends, which lost 2 bases and 4 bases, there was a span of 14 bases. The CDR3 extends over 15 amino acids. The CDR3 bases are TGTGCCAGCAGTTACCATCAGGGAGGCGGCACTGAAGCTTTCTTT. This codes for CASSYHQGGGTEAFF.

The J gene is TRBJ2-7, the V gene TRBV6-5; D not resolved. This CDR3 has 13 amino acids. Germline V gene sequence: CDR1 MNHEY, CDR2 SVGAGI. V shed 4 bases and J shed 3 bases, with 10 bases lying between them. CDR3 sequence: CASSSALGYEQYF. The CDR3 DNA reads as TGTGCCAGCAGTTCCGCCCTGGGCTACGAGCAGTACTTC.

This clone was seen a handful of times. The chain recombines TRBV7-9 with TRBJ1-3; D is unclear. This CDR3 is built from 13 residues. In germline, CDR1 is SEHNR, CDR2 FQNEAQ (reference sequence). The V end was cut by 7 bases, the J end by 8 bases, with 15 bases between. CDR3 in amino acids: CASNLDGGDTIYF. CDR3 in DNA: TGTGCCAGCAACCTCGATGGCGGGGACACCATATATTTT.

With regard to this clone: One end of the junction is discordant with germline, which a read error may explain. This chain joins TRBV7-7 and TRBJ2-3, with D possibly called TRBD1 or TRBD2 (5 bases each). The germline gives CDR1 SSHAT, CDR2 FNYEAQ (reference sequence). The CDR3 has 13 amino acids. The CDR3: CASSPLGPDTQYF. In DNA form, the CDR3 reads TGTGCTAGCAGCCCCTTGGGACCAGATACGCAGTATTTT.

There are a few counts of this clone. The V gene is TRBV6-1, the J gene TRBJ2-5; 9 positions match TRBD1. With 4 bases clipped from V and 5 bases from J, the junction kept 8 bases outside the gene matches. Germline CDR1 reads MNHNS; CDR2 reads SASEGT. This CDR3 region has 15 residues. In DNA form, the CDR3 reads TGTGCCAGCAGTGCCAACAGGGGGCCGACTGAGACCCAGTACTTC. Its protein product is CASSANRGPTETQYF.

Here the CDR3 reads CASSSKGWYEQYF. The CDR3, as DNA: TGTGCCAGCAGTTCCAAGGGGTGGTACGAGCAGTACTTC. The gene calls are TRBV27 and TRBJ2-7, with a tentative D call TRBD1 (5 bases). This CDR3 spans 13 amino acids. Trimming took 4 bases from V and 4 from J, leaving 11 bases between them. Looked up from germline, CDR1 is MNHEY and CDR2 is SMNVEV (reference sequence).

V is TRBV7-9 and J is TRBJ1-4; TRBD1 might be the D (5 bases). The CDR3 extends over 16 amino acids. Looked up from germline, CDR1 is SEHNR and CDR2 is FQNEAQ (reference sequence). Trimming took off 1 base at V and 8 bases at J, with 17 bases between the two ends. In DNA, the CDR3 is TGTGCCAGCAGCTTAGTGGGGGTTCCGTCAAGGGAAAAACTGTTTTTT. This codes for CASSLVGVPSREKLFF.

The CDR3 sequence: CAWRSFSGRADYEQYF. In DNA, the CDR3 is TGTGCCTGGAGAAGTTTTAGCGGGAGGGCTGACTACGAGCAGTACTTC. The rearrangement uses TRBV30 and TRBJ2-7, with TRBD2 matching over 11 bases. The CDR3 has 16 residues. V dropped 3 bases and J dropped 3; count of bases not matched to a gene: 10. In germline, CDR1 is GTSNPN, CDR2 SVGIG (reference sequence).

V and J are TRBV6-1 and TRBJ2-3; TRBD2 might be the D (6 bases). Germline V gives CDR1 MNHNS, CDR2 SASEGT. V lost 1 base, J lost 1 base, and 6 bases lay in between. CDR3 length: 14 residues. The CDR3 is CASSEGGGTDTQYF. The CDR3 DNA is TGTGCCAGCAGTGAAGGGGGGGGCACAGATACGCAGTATTTT.

The chain couples TRBV15 to TRBJ1-2; no definite D call. The V gene lost 3 bases and the J gene lost 5 bases, with 7 bases spanning the gap. CDR1 is LNHNV, CDR2 YYDKDF, per germline (reference sequence). This CDR3 spans 12 amino acids. CDR3 loop: CATSSVGYGYTF. CDR3 nucleotides: TGTGCCACCAGCAGTGTAGGTTATGGCTACACCTTC.

V and J are TRBV30 and TRBJ2-1, with 13 bases that match TRBD2. There are 15 residues in the CDR3. Trimming at V came to 0 bases and at J to 7 bases, leaving 3 bases not matched to a gene. CDR1 is GTSNPN and CDR2 is SVGIG in the germline V gene (reference sequence). For the CDR3, the DNA is TGTGCCTGGAGTGTCGGGACTAGCGGGATAAATGAGCAGTTCTTC. Translating it yields CAWSVGTSGINEQFF.

This CDR3 reads CASSRPGQGLYEQYF. CDR3 coding DNA: TGTGCCAGCAGCCGCCCGGGACAGGGGTTGTACGAGCAGTACTTC. The chain uses TRBV6-1 and TRBJ2-7; 10 nucleotides line up with TRBD1. The CDR3 has 15 residues. Germline CDR1 reads MNHNS; CDR2 reads SASEGT. The V gene end was trimmed by 6 bases and the J gene end by 4 bases; junction bases not matched to a gene: 9.

This chain joins TRBV2 and TRBJ1-5; D not certain. CDR1 SNHLY and CDR2 FYNNEI come from the germline V gene. V lost 8 bases, J lost 5 bases, and 10 bases lay in between. This CDR3 has 12 residues. The CDR3 DNA follows: TGTGCCAGCGGTGGGGAATATCAGCCCCAGCATTTT. Protein product: CASGGEYQPQHF.